The 20 T cell receptor beta chains below were found in one sample sequenced in a study of blood T cell repertoires in COVID-19. The method was immunoSEQ multiplex PCR; TCRdb's version includes in-frame clones alone and lacks a portion of them. The sample carries around 250,000 clones, approximately 86% recorded once. The sequenced sample consisted of PBMCs or T cells enriched from blood (not recorded which). The receptors were gathered from a woman between 45 and 65 years old who had recovered from COVID-19.

The rearrangement joins TRBV28 to TRBJ2-7; TRBD2 agrees at 12 bases. The CDR3 consists of 15 residues. V shed 6 bases, J shed 5 bases, and the junction held 8 bases outside the gene matches. Germline V CDR1 and CDR2: MDHEN, SYDVKM. CDR3 loop: CASRKSLAGGHEQYF. As DNA, the CDR3 is TGTGCCAGCAGAAAATCGCTAGCGGGAGGGCACGAGCAGTACTTC.

The chain links TRBV27 to TRBJ2-3; 10 nucleotides agree with TRBD2. The CDR3 spans 17 residues. Germline V CDR1 and CDR2: MNHEY, SMNVEV (reference sequence). V shed 0 bases and J 5 bases; nucleotides not matched to a gene: 8. The CDR3 DNA reads TGTGCCAGCAGTTTATCCTGGACTAGCGGTCGATTAGATACGCAGTATTTT. Translated, it gives CASSLSWTSGRLDTQYF.

CDR3 nucleotide sequence: TGTGCCAGCAGCCATTATAGGGACAGGACAGACAGCTCCTACAATGAGCAGTTCTTC. It specifies CASSHYRDRTDSSYNEQFF. The chain couples TRBV3-1 (or the pseudogene TRBV3-2) to TRBJ2-1; 8 bases map to TRBD1. This CDR3 spans 19 amino acids. Per germline, CDR1 LGHDT and CDR2 YNNKEL (reference sequence). V lost 3 bases to trimming and J lost 0 bases; unmatched junction nucleotides: 13.

This chain uses TRBV18 with TRBJ2-7; D is undetermined. The germline V gene has CDR1 KGHSH and CDR2 LQKENI. The CDR3 has 12 amino acids. Deletions cut 1 base from V and 5 bases from J, with 6 bases between. The CDR3 spells CASSPLLHEQYF. The CDR3 bases are TGTGCCAGCTCACCACTTCTCCACGAGCAGTACTTC.

V and J are TRBV27 and TRBJ2-7; TRBD2 agrees at 13 bases. V shed 6 bases, J shed 3 bases, and the junction held 5 bases outside the gene matches. CDR3 length equals 15 residues. Germline values: CDR1 MNHEY, CDR2 SMNVEV (reference sequence). CDR3 in DNA: TGTGCCAGCAGCCCCGGGACTAGCGGGAACTACGAGCAGTACTTC. This gives the protein CASSPGTSGNYEQYF.

The chain has TRBV27 and TRBJ2-1, with 7 bases identical to TRBD2. CDR3 length equals 13 residues. V gave up 0 bases and J gave up 13 bases; unmatched junction bases: 6. From germline, CDR1 is MNHEY and CDR2 SMNVEV (reference sequence). As DNA, the CDR3 is TGTGCCAGCAGTTTATCAACCGGGACTAATCAGTTCTTC. Translating it yields CASSLSTGTNQFF.

The chain links TRBV6-2 or TRBV6-3 to TRBJ2-2; a possible D gene is TRBD2 (6 bases). V was trimmed by 2 bases and J by 2 bases, leaving 15 bases between them. CDR3 length: 17 residues. In germline, CDR1 is MNHEY, CDR2 SVGEGT. The CDR3 nucleotides read TGTGCCAGCAGTTACGGGTCTTGGACTACCAACACCGGGGAGCTGTTTTTT. Encoded protein: CASSYGSWTTNTGELFF.

This clone showed up just a few times. The chain links TRBV5-1 to TRBJ1-1; unclear D gene. This CDR3 contains 13 residues. Per germline, CDR1 SGHRS and CDR2 YFSETQ. Trimming took off 4 bases at V and 5 bases at J, with 12 bases between the two ends. CDR3 nucleotides: TGCGCCAGCAGCGGTCCAGGTGGGACTGAAGCTTTCTTT. Amino acid sequence: CASSGPGGTEAFF.

This clone has only a few counts. The genes are TRBV7-3 and TRBJ2-3; 7 bases match TRBD2. Losses at the gene ends were 5 bases for V and 0 bases for J; bases not matched to a gene: 2. The length of the CDR3 is 14 residues. Germline V gene lookup returns CDR1 SGHTA and CDR2 FQGTGA. The DNA of the CDR3 is TGTGCCAGCAGCCGCGGGGGTAGCACAGATACGCAGTATTTT. This sequence encodes CASSRGGSTDTQYF.

This clone was detected once. The chain couples TRBV4-3 to TRBJ2-5, with D tentatively TRBD1 (8 bases). The ends were cut back, 0 bases at V and 5 bases at J, with 22 bases in the middle. From germline, CDR1 is LGHNA and CDR2 YSLEER. The CDR3 runs 18 residues. For the CDR3, the DNA is TGCGCCAGCAGCCAAGATTACAGGGGGGAGGGAACACGTGAGACCCAGTACTTC. Translated: CASSQDYRGEGTRETQYF.

CDR3 DNA: TGTGCCAGCAAAGAACAGGGTACGAACACCGGGGAGCTGTTTTTT. It codes for CASKEQGTNTGELFF. The chain is built from TRBV28 and TRBJ2-2, with D perhaps matching TRBD1 (6 bases). CDR3 length: 15 residues. Germline V CDR1 and CDR2: MDHEN, SYDVKM. Trimming took 7 bases from V and 0 from J, leaving 12 bases between them.

The chain combines TRBV6-2 or TRBV6-3 with TRBJ2-7; 10 nucleotides line up with TRBD1. The V and J ends lost 2 bases and 6 bases, in that order; junction bases with no gene match: 4. The CDR3 is made up of 14 amino acids. Germline V gives CDR1 MNHEY, CDR2 SVGEGT. CDR3 region: CASSYRDRGREQYF. CDR3 DNA sequence: TGTGCCAGCAGTTACCGGGACAGGGGACGCGAGCAGTACTTC.

CDR3 coding DNA: TGTGCCAGCAGTGACCCCACGGGACTCCGCTACAATGAGCAGTTCTTC. This encodes CASSDPTGLRYNEQFF. The gene calls are TRBV25-1 and TRBJ2-1, with a tentative D call TRBD2 (6 bases). CDR3 length equals 16 residues. Germline V gives CDR1 MGHDK, CDR2 SYGVNS. Between the trimmed V and J ends, which lost 3 bases and 3 bases, there was a span of 15 bases.

This chain connects TRBV9 to TRBJ2-1; TRBD2 matches 13 bases. This CDR3 has 16 amino acids. The germline gives CDR1 SGDLS, CDR2 YYNGEE. The V gene end was trimmed by 8 bases and the J gene end by 4 bases; junction bases not matched to a gene: 9. For the CDR3, the DNA is TGTGCCAGTGGGGGGACTAGCGGGAATTTATACAATGAGCAGTTCTTC. Amino acid sequence: CASGGTSGNLYNEQFF.

This chain connects TRBV6-5 to TRBJ1-1; tentative D call: TRBD1 (6 bases). The CDR3 extends over 14 amino acids. In germline, CDR1 is MNHEY, CDR2 SVGAGI. V lost 8 bases and J lost 3, with 16 bases in between. The CDR3 protein is CASVGGGQDTEAFF. The CDR3 coding sequence is TGTGCCAGCGTAGGGGGAGGGCAGGACACTGAAGCTTTCTTT.

The V gene is TRBV12-3 or TRBV12-4, the J gene TRBJ2-7; maybe TRBD1 (6 bases). The CDR3 totals 12 residues. Trimming took 8 bases from V and 7 from J, leaving 15 bases between them. CDR3 nucleotide sequence: TGTGCCAGCGGCCCCCAGGGGCAAGAGCAGTACTTC. It codes for CASGPQGQEQYF.

This clone showed up just once. This sequence joins TRBV18 and TRBJ2-1, with D possibly matching TRBD2 (5 bases). Germline CDR1 KGHSH, CDR2 LQKENI. Between the trimmed V and J ends, which lost 2 bases and 5 bases, there was a span of 13 bases. This CDR3 is built from 15 residues. The DNA for the CDR3 is TGTGCCAGCTCACCATATGCGGGCAAGGACAATGAGCAGTTCTTC. Protein: CASSPYAGKDNEQFF.

This clone was detected only once. The rearrangement uses TRBV5-5 and TRBJ2-4; 9 bases line up with TRBD1. Germline-derived CDR1 and CDR2 are SGHKS and YYEKEE (reference sequence). J lost 0 bases, V lost 4 bases, and 5 bases had no gene match. The CDR3 spans 16 residues. In nucleotides, the CDR3 is TGTGCCAGCAGCGTTGGACAGGGGTTAGCCAAAAACATTCAGTACTTC. Its translation is CASSVGQGLAKNIQYF.

This rearrangement joins TRBV6-5 to TRBJ2-3; 9 nucleotides match TRBD1. The CDR3 is made up of 14 amino acids. The J segment lost 4 bases and the V segment lost 6 bases, leaving 5 bases of the junction unmatched. Germline V gene sequence: CDR1 MNHEY, CDR2 SVGAGI. The CDR3 here is CASSRTGEADTQYF. DNA for the CDR3: TGTGCCAGCAGCCGGACAGGGGAGGCAGATACGCAGTATTTT.

This clone has a handful of counts. The chain employs TRBV15 and TRBJ1-5; no reliable D call. Germline CDR1 reads LNHNV; CDR2 reads YYDKDF (reference sequence). Deletions cut 1 base from V and 8 bases from J, with 6 bases between. CDR3 length equals 12 residues. The CDR3 coding sequence is TGTGCCACCAGCAGAGTGGGAGAGCCCCAGCATTTT. Its translation is CATSRVGEPQHF. The variable domain in full, with the rest retrieved from reference TRBV15 and TRBJ1-5, is DAMVIQNPRYQVTQFGKPVTLSCSQTLNHNVMYWYQQKSSQAPKLLFHYYDKDFNNEADTPDNFQSRRPNTSFCFLDIRSPGLGDTAMYLCATSRVGEPQHFGDGTRLSIL.